The entry below gives a single TCR beta chain sequence along with its context. Its antigen is as yet unknown. At one end the junction does not follow the germline gene, possibly because of a read error. These data come from a study of T cell responses to AZD1222 COVID-19 vaccine. The study's findings and limits: Regions 160-218 and 743-854 held dominance among vaccine-associated CD4 TCRs, which spanned spike. In a largely white British group with more females than males, clonal diversity was possibly underestimated. None of the repertoires were sampled until the peak T cell response had passed. Within unmutated variant regions lay the reported targets of nearly half of spike-specific TCRs.

The assay was immunoSEQ multiplex PCR, and TCRdb's table has in-frame clones only and misses some. The repertoire consists of some 130,000 clones, with about 90% occurring once and the leading ten covering more than 3%. This CDR3 contains 15 residues. Germline V gives CDR1 SNHLY, CDR2 FYNNEI. The receptor comes from an adult in good health. The chain couples TRBV2 to TRBJ2-1; 9 bases fit TRBD1. The specimen was peripheral blood, collected on day 0 of AZD1222 vaccination. CDR3 DNA sequence: TGTGCCAGCAGTATGGACAGGGGAGGGTACAGTGAGCAGTTCTTC. Its translation: CASSMDRGGYSEQFF.